This T cell receptor (beta chain) was obtained from a study of cytomegalovirus exposure and HLA in healthy donors. Turning to the study itself: Sequencing of 180 million or so T cells in an earlier analysis found 120 million or so unique TCR beta sequences. General study points: Across HLA loci, a later analysis found differing TCR association rates, with DRB1 most and HLA-C fewest. The classifier, whose performance was assessed in both the original and validation cohorts, reportedly diagnosed cytomegalovirus status with high specificity and sensitivity. Owing to their indistinguishability, certain V segments, notably TRBV6-2 and TRBV6-3, were excluded.

The PCR was carried out with 60 Vbeta primers and 13 Jbeta primers. Generated by immunoSEQ multiplex PCR, the TCRdb table keeps only in-frame clones and is missing some. The sample gives about 200,000 clones, about four fifths of which show up once; about 0.37% is in the top ten. To note about this clone: Its antigen is as yet unknown.

The CDR3 consists of 15 residues. The V gene's germline CDR1 is LGHNA and CDR2 YNFKEQ. Trimming left V 4 bases short and J 5 bases short, with 17 bases between. The chain has TRBV4-2 and TRBJ2-5; D is perhaps TRBD2 (6 bases). The sequence was collected from a male donor in good health and CMV-seropositive. The sequenced sample consisted of PBMCs. CDR3 in amino acids: CASSPWTGGAETQYF. DNA for the CDR3: TGTGCCAGCAGCCCTTGGACCGGGGGAGCTGAGACCCAGTACTTC.